These 11 T cell receptor beta chains share one sample of origin, sequenced in a study of cytomegalovirus exposure and HLA in healthy donors. The PCR employed 60 Vbeta primers together with 13 Jbeta primers. Profiling relied on immunoSEQ multiplex PCR, and the TCRdb table lists in-frame clones only, not all of them. This sample has under 200,000 clones; roughly 85% occur once, and the top ten carry about 1.3%. What was sequenced was PBMCs. The source is a man aged 25 to 40 in good health and CMV-seronegative.

This clone came up a few times. This sequence joins TRBV30 and TRBJ2-3; D unclear. CDR3 length: 14 amino acids. Germline-derived CDR1 and CDR2 are GTSNPN and SVGIG (reference sequence). V was cut by 7 bases and J by 1 base, with 15 bases left in between. For the CDR3, the DNA is TGTGCCTATACGACGGGTTCTGGCACAGATACGCAGTATTTT. Translation: CAYTTGSGTDTQYF.

This chain links TRBV5-1 with TRBJ2-5; 14 bases align to TRBD2. The CDR3 totals 18 residues. With V trimmed by 4 bases and J by 2 bases, 10 bases remained unmatched. Germline assignment: CDR1 SGHRS and CDR2 YFSETQ. The chain's CDR3 is CASSARTSGGRIQETQYF. In nucleotides, the CDR3 is TGCGCCAGCAGCGCAAGGACTAGCGGGGGGCGAATTCAAGAGACCCAGTACTTC.

This clone appeared a few times. CDR3 amino acids: CAGESYEQYF. CDR3 DNA: TGTGCTGGGGAGTCCTACGAGCAGTACTTC. The chain links TRBV19 to TRBJ2-7; possibly TRBD2 for D (5 bases). The CDR3 covers 10 residues. Germline assignment: CDR1 LNHDA and CDR2 SQIVND (reference sequence). The full variable domain, rest sourced from reference TRBV19 and TRBJ2-7, is DGGITQSPKYLFRKEGQNVTLSCEQNLNHDAMYWYRQDPGQGLRLIYYSQIVNDFQKGDIAEGYSVSREKKESFPLTVTSAQKNPTAFYLCAGESYEQYFGPGTRLTVT.

This clone was counted once. The junction departs from the called germline gene at one end, perhaps through a read error. CDR3 region: CSSNRQTDYGYTF. DNA for the CDR3: TGTTCCAGCAACCGACAGACAGACTATGGCTACACCTTC. The chain has TRBV7-9 and TRBJ1-2; D is perhaps TRBD1 (5 bases). Germline-derived CDR1 and CDR2 are SEHNR and FQNEAQ (reference sequence). The CDR3 runs to 13 residues.

The rearrangement joins TRBV10-3 to TRBJ1-2, with 9 bases that match TRBD1. Germline CDR1 and CDR2: ENHRY and SYGVKD. The V and J ends lost 6 bases and 4 bases, in that order; junction bases with no gene match: 6. The CDR3 extends over 14 amino acids. The CDR3 region is CAIRRDRAGYGYTF. DNA of the CDR3: TGTGCCATCAGGCGGGACAGGGCGGGCTATGGCTACACCTTC.

The chain links TRBV4-3 to TRBJ2-3; maybe TRBD2 (6 bases). V shed 3 bases and J shed 0 bases, with 22 bases lying between them. Germline-derived CDR1 and CDR2 are LGHNA and YSLEER. The CDR3 length is 19 residues. This CDR3 is CASSQGLRIAAPSTDTQYF. Written as DNA, the CDR3 is TGCGCCAGCAGCCAGGGTCTGCGAATAGCGGCCCCTAGCACAGATACGCAGTATTTT.

In the case of this clone: Other DNA sequences in this sample translate to the same CDR3. The rearrangement uses TRBV4-3 and TRBJ1-4; 9 bases are a match to TRBD1. CDR3 size: 14 residues. V shed 3 bases, J shed 8 bases, and the junction held 4 bases outside the gene matches. The germline V gene has CDR1 LGHNA and CDR2 YSLEER. The CDR3 loop reads CASSQGQGGEKLFF. CDR3 sequence (DNA): TGCGCCAGCAGCCAGGGACAGGGTGGGGAAAAACTGTTTTTT.

This chain connects TRBV27 to TRBJ1-2, with 7 nucleotides matching TRBD1. Trimming took 4 bases from V and 1 from J; bases not matched to a gene: 6. Germline-derived CDR1 and CDR2 are MNHEY and SMNVEV (reference sequence). The CDR3 is 15 amino acids. This CDR3 is CASSSMGQNNYGYTF. In DNA form, the CDR3 reads TGTGCCAGCAGTTCGATGGGACAGAATAACTATGGCTACACCTTC.

The chain has TRBV6-5 and TRBJ1-2; D may be TRBD1 (5 bases). In germline, CDR1 is MNHEY, CDR2 SVGAGI. The CDR3 extends over 14 amino acids. V gave up 1 base and J gave up 1 base, with 7 bases separating them. CDR3 protein: CASSYYRGNYGYTF. DNA of the CDR3: TGTGCCAGCAGTTACTATAGGGGTAACTATGGCTACACCTTC.

In its sample, this clone was seen once. The chain is built from TRBV4-3 and TRBJ2-5; 9 bases are shared with TRBD1. The CDR3 has 17 amino acids. Germline CDR1 is LGHNA and CDR2 is YSLEER. Trimming cost V 0 bases and J 5 bases; bases outside gene matches: 10. In DNA, the CDR3 is TGCGCCAGCAGCCAAGATCGGACAGGGGACCTGGGGGAGACCCAGTACTTC. Translated, it gives CASSQDRTGDLGETQYF.

The chain employs TRBV7-3 and TRBJ2-7; 8 bases fit TRBD1. The ends lost 4 bases at V and 2 bases at J; junction bases unmatched: 4. This CDR3 is 14 amino acids long. CDR1 is SGHTA and CDR2 is FQGTGA in the germline V gene. CDR3 DNA: TGTGCCAGCAGCTCGACAGGGGAGACCTACGAGCAGTACTTC. Translated, it gives CASSSTGETYEQYF.